One T cell receptor beta chain is described in this entry. The V end lost 0 bases, the J end lost 5 bases, and 13 bases lay between the germline ends. The CDR3 covers 15 residues. CDR1 and CDR2 from the germline V gene are MNHEY and SMNVEV (reference sequence). This sample stems from a study of OX40 agonist ivuxolimab in advanced cancers. Assay used: immunoSEQ multiplex PCR; TCRdb lists only in-frame clones, some missing. The data contain about 31,000 clones, around 85% of them singletons. This TCR came from an adult with an advanced solid tumor such as melanoma, head and neck, liver or kidney cancer. The V gene is TRBV27, the J gene TRBJ1-1; D remains unclear. The sequencing here drew on CD4+ or CD8+ T cells sorted from blood, taken in a trial of the OX40 agonist ivuxolimab. This CDR3 reads CASSLSKAASTEAFF. The CDR3 DNA reads as TGTGCCAGCAGTTTATCGAAAGCCGCCAGTACTGAAGCTTTCTTT.